These T cell receptor beta chains were read from a single sample in a study of cytomegalovirus exposure and HLA in healthy donors. The repertoire was sequenced with immunoSEQ multiplex PCR; TCRdb's copy has only in-frame clones and lacks some. This sample has some 200,000 clones, with around 80% found just once. Source material: PBMCs. These receptor sequences come from a young woman in good health and CMV-seronegative. Each CDR3 is given with its conserved first and last residue. A D gene is named only where the DNA matches it firmly. Rows may omit the clone size; those that give it use once, few, many or a size class.

>TRBD1|.|TRBJ2-7|TRBV28
CASSYFRDSSYEQYF
TGTGCCAGCAGTTACTTCCGGGACAGCTCCTACGAGCAGTACTTC
>.|once|TRBJ1-1|TRBV7-9
CASSSNRGPSTEAFF
TGTGCCAGCAGCTCGAACAGAGGGCCCTCCACTGAAGCTTTCTTT
>.|once|TRBJ2-4|TRBV29-1
CSVVGGAGAKNIQYF
TGCAGCGTTGTGGGTGGTGCGGGGGCCAAAAACATTCAGTACTTC
>TRBD1|once|TRBJ1-2|TRBV4-3
CASSRVAGGNNYGYTF
TGCGCCAGCAGCCGCGTCGCAGGGGGTAATAACTATGGCTACACCTTC
>.|.|TRBJ2-2|TRBV10-1
CASSDGTGELFF
TGCGCCAGCAGTGACGGCACCGGGGAGCTGTTTTTT
>TRBD1|once|TRBJ1-2|TRBV7-8
CASSEPGGESNYGYTF
TGTGCCAGCAGCGAACCAGGGGGCGAGAGTAACTATGGCTACACCTTC
>TRBD1|once|TRBJ2-2|TRBV19
CASSIPWGQANTGELFF
TGTGCCAGTAGTATACCGTGGGGACAGGCGAACACCGGGGAGCTGTTTTTT
>TRBD1|few|TRBJ1-1|TRBV6-5
CASSYSTGRNTEAFF
TGTGCCAGCAGTTACTCGACAGGGAGAAACACTGAAGCTTTCTTT
>TRBD2|.|TRBJ2-1|TRBV27
CASSLISGYSYNEQFF
TGTGCCAGCAGTTTAATTAGCGGGTACTCCTACAATGAGCAGTTCTTC
>.|once|TRBJ2-2|TRBV6-5
CASSSANTGELLF
TGTGCCAGCAGCTCAGCTAACACCGGGGAGCTGCTTTTT
>TRBD2|.|TRBJ2-2|TRBV5-1
CASSQGAGMNTGELFF
TGCGCCAGCAGCCAAGGAGCGGGGATGAACACCGGGGAGCTGTTTTTT
>.|.|TRBJ1-4|TRBV2
CASSNDRNEKLFF
TGTGCCAGCAGTAATGACAGGAATGAAAAACTGTTTTTT
>TRBD1|.|TRBJ2-3|TRBV28
CASRLSYGTGLPANTDTQYF
TGTGCCAGCAGACTATCGTACGGGACAGGGTTGCCGGCCAACACAGATACGCAGTATTTT
>.|.|TRBJ2-2|TRBV5-4
CASSLRGSDTGELFF
TGTGCCAGCAGCTTGCGGGGGAGCGACACCGGGGAGCTGTTTTTT
>.|.|TRBJ1-5|TRBV7-2
CASSLRPTEPNQPQHF
TGTGCCAGCAGCTTACGTCCGACAGAGCCCAATCAGCCCCAGCATTTT
>TRBD1|few|TRBJ1-2|TRBV10-1
CASLSALGQGIKYGYTF
TGCGCCAGCCTCAGTGCGTTAGGACAGGGGATAAAGTATGGCTACACCTTC
>.|.|TRBJ2-1|TRBV5-1
CASSLGTLPQEQFF
TGCGCCAGCAGCTTGGGGACTCTACCCCAGGAGCAGTTCTTC
>.|.|TRBJ1-6|TRBV4-2
CASSPSLGQNNSPLHF
TGTGCCAGCAGCCCATCCCTCGGACAGAATAATTCACCCCTCCACTTT
>.|once|TRBJ1-4|TRBV7-2
CASSYTGKGEKLFF
TGTGCCAGCAGCTATACAGGGAAGGGAGAAAAACTGTTTTTT
>TRBD2|.|TRBJ2-7|TRBV19
CASSVLAGNEQYF
TGTGCCAGTAGTGTACTAGCGGGGAACGAGCAGTACTTC
>TRBD1|.|TRBJ1-5|TRBV7-2
CASSLVPGGAGYSNQPQHF
TGTGCCAGCAGCTTAGTCCCAGGGGGCGCGGGATATAGCAATCAGCCCCAGCATTTT
>.|.|TRBJ1-5|TRBV5-8
CASSRSTGTDSNQPQHF
TGTGCCAGCAGCCGTAGTACAGGTACTGACAGCAATCAGCCCCAGCATTTT
>.|.|TRBJ1-1|TRBV10-2
CASSDPLESNTEAFF
TGCGCCAGCAGTGACCCTCTTGAAAGCAACACTGAAGCTTTCTTT
>TRBD1|.|TRBJ1-4|TRBV28
CASSRRQGAIEKLFF
TGTGCCAGCAGTCGCCGACAGGGGGCGATTGAAAAACTGTTTTTT
>TRBD2|.|TRBJ2-7|TRBV30
CAWSVGLGGSEQYF
TGTGCCTGGAGTGTTGGTTTGGGAGGGAGTGAGCAGTACTTC
>.|.|TRBJ1-1|TRBV11-3
CASSRNGQAEAFF
TGTGCCAGCAGCCGTAATGGGCAGGCTGAAGCTTTCTTT
>.|.|TRBJ2-5|TRBV9
CASSVAPQGQETQYF
TGTGCCAGCAGCGTAGCCCCACAGGGTCAAGAGACCCAGTACTTC
>.|once|TRBJ2-7|TRBV7-9
CASSLSGIYEQYF
TGTGCCAGCAGCTTATCAGGGATCTACGAGCAGTACTTC
>TRBD1|.|TRBJ1-2|TRBV9
CASSVLQGYGYTF
TGTGCCAGCAGCGTATTACAGGGGTATGGCTACACCTTC
>.|.|TRBJ2-7|TRBV19
CASSMVTGSYEQYF
TGTGCCAGTAGTATGGTTACAGGTTCCTACGAGCAGTACTTC
>TRBD2|.|TRBJ2-1|TRBV27
CASSSHRAGGYNEQFF
TGTGCCAGCAGTTCCCATCGAGCGGGAGGGTACAATGAGCAGTTCTTC
>.|.|TRBJ2-1|TRBV10-3
CAVSGGISYNEQFF
TGTGCGGTATCCGGAGGGATCTCCTACAATGAGCAGTTCTTC
>TRBD1|.|TRBJ2-5|TRBV2
CASSEGTGWETQYF
TGTGCCAGCAGTGAAGGGACAGGCTGGGAGACCCAGTACTTC
>TRBD2|.|TRBJ2-3|TRBV19
CASSKLAGGPYGSDTQYF
TGTGCCAGTAGTAAACTAGCGGGGGGGCCGTACGGGTCAGATACGCAGTATTTT
>.|.|TRBJ2-2|TRBV5-1
CASSLAGNTGELFF
TGCGCCAGCAGCTTGGCAGGGAACACCGGGGAGCTGTTTTTT
>TRBD2|few|TRBJ2-2|TRBV15
CATSRARGGVNTGELFF
TGTGCCACCAGCAGAGCCCGGGGGGGCGTAAACACCGGGGAGCTGTTTTTT
>.|.|TRBJ2-4|TRBV2
CATQDTKNSQYF
TGTGCCACACAAGATACCAAAAACAGTCAGTACTTC
>TRBD2|.|TRBJ2-7|TRBV4-3
CASSQDVGLAAYEQYF
TGCGCCAGCAGCCAAGATGTCGGACTAGCGGCTTACGAGCAGTACTTC
>.|.|TRBJ1-1|TRBV28
CASSSAGGNTEAFF
TGTGCCAGCAGTTCAGCGGGGGGGAACACTGAAGCTTTCTTT
>.|.|TRBJ1-6|TRBV4-1
CASSQVGGGNSPLHF
TGCGCCAGCAGCCAAGTGGGAGGGGGTAATTCACCCCTCCACTTT
>.|.|TRBJ2-3|TRBV2
CASSPQGINTDTQYF
TGTGCCAGCAGTCCTCAGGGTATTAACACAGATACGCAGTATTTT
>.|.|TRBJ2-7|TRBV28
CACRGGGPLPEQYF
TGTGCCTGTAGAGGGGGAGGGCCTCTGCCCGAGCAGTACTTC
>TRBD1|few|TRBJ2-1|TRBV28
CASSFRDRGLDEQFF
TGTGCCAGCAGTTTCCGGGACAGGGGGCTCGATGAGCAGTTCTTC
>.|.|TRBJ1-2|TRBV7-9
CASSFRGAGYTF
TGTGCCAGCAGCTTTAGGGGTGCTGGCTACACCTTC
>TRBD1|.|TRBJ1-1|TRBV7-8
CASSLATTGGTEAFF
TGTGCCAGCAGCTTAGCCACAACAGGGGGAACTGAAGCTTTCTTT
>.|.|TRBJ1-5|TRBV28
CASRSAGKGNQPQHF
TGTGCCAGCAGATCCGCGGGGAAGGGCAATCAGCCCCAGCATTTT
>.|few|TRBJ2-3|TRBV28
CASSTATDTQYF
TGTGCCAGCTCCACAGCCACAGATACGCAGTATTTT
>TRBD2|.|TRBJ2-1|TRBV7-6
CASSLKLSGMVNNEQFF
TGTGCCAGCAGCTTAAAGTTAAGCGGGATGGTCAACAATGAGCAGTTCTTC
>.|once|TRBJ1-1|TRBV10-3
CAISRGGGGDTEAFF
TGTGCCATCAGTCGGGGGGGTGGGGGAGACACTGAAGCTTTCTTT
>.|few|TRBJ1-5|TRBV19
CASAQGANQPQHF
TGTGCCAGCGCCCAAGGGGCCAATCAGCCCCAGCATTTT
>TRBD2|.|TRBJ2-7|TRBV5-1
CASSSGLAVYEQYF
TGCGCCAGCAGCTCAGGACTAGCGGTCTACGAGCAGTACTTC
>TRBD1|.|TRBJ2-1|TRBV25-1
CASRTGGNEQFF
TGTGCCAGCAGGACAGGGGGCAATGAGCAGTTCTTC
>.|.|TRBJ2-7|TRBV9
CASSPPGDNHGQQYF
TGTGCCAGCAGCCCCCCAGGGGACAATCACGGGCAGCAGTACTTC
>.|.|TRBJ2-7|TRBV11-3
CAWGGLHYEQYF
TGTGCCTGGGGGGGGCTCCACTACGAGCAGTACTTC
>.|.|TRBJ2-6|TRBV27
CASSLLGGSGANVLTF
TGTGCCAGCAGTTTATTAGGGGGCTCTGGGGCCAACGTCCTGACTTTC
>TRBD2|.|TRBJ2-7|TRBV9
CASSVGSSGLASSYEQYF
TGTGCCAGCAGCGTAGGGAGTAGCGGACTAGCGAGCTCCTACGAGCAGTACTTC
>TRBD1|.|TRBJ2-5|TRBV15
CATSRGDRGDQETQYF
TGTGCCACCAGCAGGGGGGACAGGGGAGACCAAGAGACCCAGTACTTC